The present T cell receptor (beta chain) was sequenced within a study of blood T cells in healthy people across ages (dated by TCRdb to 2014 to 2015). For the study in its entirety: In model experiments, template switching captured about one uniquely barcoded TCR beta cDNA molecule for every two T cells. The study measured age-related changes in TCR beta repertoire diversity using deep sequencing normalized with unique cDNA molecular identifiers. Donors were grouped into four age groups: young (average roughly 16 years), middle-aged (over 35), aged (over 55) and long-lived (over 80). For two donors (one aged 18 to 29 and one aged 80 or older), the study analyzed two additional independent replicas of 1 million unique cDNA reads from the same blood draw. Overall results and qualifications from the work: Because profiling used bulk unsorted PBMCs, naive and antigen-experienced compartments could not be compared conclusively. Because donor CMV infection status was unknown, age-related changes in expanded clonotypes were potentially confounded. Total diversity estimates from one million sequenced T cells were considered lower bounds and underestimates. Compared with the aged group, the long-lived group had more naive CD4+ T cells, fewer expanded clones and increased TCR diversity, a pattern suggesting age selection. The percentage of naive T cells measured by flow cytometry correlated strongly with observed TCR beta diversity. As age increased, observed TCR beta diversity per million T cells dropped in a roughly linear way, and a significant reduction was already evident by age 40.

The donors were 40 or so Caucasian individuals from Russia, aged 6 to 90 years, who were systemically healthy. Each donor gave about 9.2 milliliters of peripheral blood, drawn into EDTA-treated Vacutainer tubes. Ficoll-Paque density-gradient centrifugation was used to isolate PBMCs, with at least 7 million per sample. Trizol reagent was used to extract total RNA from the PBMCs, yielding at least 5 micrograms per sample. For every donor, an aliquot of PBMCs went through flow cytometry to measure the percentages of naive CD45RAhigh/CD27high T cells. Reading from cysteine to phenylalanine, the CDR3 counts 14 amino acids. CDR3 DNA is the only sequence kept; it has 42 bases, read in frame from the first base. V and J lose 2 bases and 13 bases, and a span of 17 bases separates them. Via the germline V gene, CDR1 is KGHDR and CDR2 SFDVKD. This clonotype was counted at least ten times. Its antigen is currently not known. No base quality values were provided; no much bigger clone lies one nucleotide off.

The protocol used for the library was 5' RACE. The reads were generated on an Illumina HiSeq 2500. A second PCR of about 6 to 12 cycles was run with a J-beta primer mix and a sample-barcoded 5' primer. Each TCR beta cDNA molecule received a unique molecular identifier from a template-switch 5' adaptor carrying 12 random nucleotides. Each sample yielded at least 2.5 million CDR3-containing paired-end reads. The Mint cDNA synthesis kit, primed by a TRBC-specific oligonucleotide, was used to synthesize first-strand cDNA from all RNA. Following uracil-DNA glycosylase treatment, a first 18-cycle PCR with universal primers M1SS and BC2_uni_R was performed on all cDNA. The study's own analysis went as follows. Normalization of each sample was performed by random selection of 1 million high-quality reads, each carrying a distinct molecular identifier. Instead of being binned into consensus sequences, reads with shared molecular identifiers were discarded. CDR3 identification, clonotype clustering and error correction used MiTCR with a Q25 quality threshold and the strictest error-elimination algorithm. A nonparametric unseen species model using Euler transformation provided a lower-bound estimate of total TCR beta diversity. In TCRdb, the public reads were trimmed at Q25 with fastp and aligned with MiXCR, with productive beta chains retained. Duplicate CDR3 protein sequences are folded into a single record with the most common DNA and genes. It is TCRdb's table, rather than the study itself, that gives the V and J calls and clone size. For this sample there are approximately 960,000 distinct CDR3 sequences; approximately 32% appear just once. The ten most abundant clones make up around 9.6% of the sample.

This same sample was also taken into another study, of T cells of mothers and their children. The second source states: Donors were nine systemically healthy Caucasian individuals: three mothers and their six children. cDNA synthesis used all of the extracted RNA, with approximately 1.4 ug of RNA in each 15 ul reaction. In the second PCR, the M1S primer added sample barcodes and 2-4 random nucleotides. More than 9 million TCR beta CDR3 reads were obtained from each mother, and roughly 3 million reads were obtained from each child. Thymic selection shapes the output of TCR recombination in a similar way in related and unrelated pairs, and inherited differences have a minor effect. Related mother-child pairs always showed normalized repertoire overlap that was slightly higher than in unrelated mother-child pairs, though the difference was never significant. Persistent microchimeric T cell clones were not detected, at a sensitivity of about 100 clones per million clonotypes. To look for features that set related mother-child pairs apart from unrelated individuals, the researchers ran deep NGS to compare the TCR beta repertoires of mothers and children. On average, the children were approximately 11 +/- 4 years old, while the mothers were 40 +/- 4 years old. After adapter ligation was performed with NEBNext reagents, the libraries were sequenced on an Illumina HiSeq 2000 with 100+100 nt paired-end reads. To prevent cross-contamination, the mother and child libraries were prepared a month apart and were sequenced in separate runs. Each donor had between 500,000 and 2,000,000 distinct TCR beta clonotypes identified. Naive TCR beta clonotypes were estimated from low-frequency clonotypes matched to each donor's FACS-determined naive share, without sorting.

The sequence was obtained from a woman aged 40-49 years in good health. Sequencing input: blood. Recombination connected TRBV24-1 to TRBJ2-1, with TRBD1 as a weak D call on 5 bases. The encoded CDR3 is CATSDSGSQTVQFF. The sequenced DNA: TGTGCCACCAGTGATTCGGGTTCTCAGACAGTACAGTTCTTC.